A single T cell receptor beta chain is shown here with its context. This CDR3 spans 15 amino acids. Germline-derived CDR1 and CDR2 are MGHDK and SYGVNS. The ends were cut back, 1 base at V and 0 bases at J, with 9 bases in the middle. This sample is drawn from a study of radiotherapy plus CTLA-4 blockade in lung cancer. The repertoire was sequenced with immunoSEQ multiplex PCR; TCRdb's copy has only in-frame clones and lacks some. In the table there are more than 95,000 clones, under 85% of which are singletons. The source of this sequence is a human donor with non-small cell lung cancer who had a partial response to radiotherapy plus ipilimumab. Some clones in this sample may be carry-over from other donors' samples. This chain connects TRBV25-1 to TRBJ1-2, with D unresolved. The input for sequencing was peripheral blood, taken from a patient treated with radiotherapy plus ipilimumab. The CDR3 sequence is CASSESWSANYGYTF. The CDR3 DNA is TGTGCCAGCAGTGAATCATGGTCAGCTAACTATGGCTACACCTTC.